Shown below are 21 T cell receptor beta chains from a single sample sequenced in a study of cytomegalovirus exposure and HLA in healthy donors. With 60 Vbeta and 13 Jbeta primers, the PCR was carried out. TCRdb's copy holds only in-frame clones and misses some; the assay was immunoSEQ multiplex PCR. The sample holds 130,000 to 150,000 clones. Material: PBMCs. Every receptor here comes from a male donor in good health and CMV-seronegative.

The chain has TRBV7-3 and TRBJ2-1; 8 nucleotides align to TRBD2. J was trimmed by 7 bases and V by 3 bases; bases with no gene match: 8. CDR3 size: 15 residues. Germline CDR1 and CDR2: SGHTA and FQGTGA. The CDR3 protein is CASSFLSGAENEQFF. CDR3 coding DNA: TGTGCCAGCAGCTTTCTTAGCGGGGCTGAAAATGAGCAGTTCTTC.

The V call is TRBV2, the J call TRBJ1-5; 7 bases map to TRBD1. Germline values: CDR1 SNHLY, CDR2 FYNNEI. The CDR3 is 14 residues long. The CDR3 region is CVKGDRVSNQPQHF. The CDR3 DNA is TGTGTAAAGGGGGACAGAGTAAGCAATCAGCCCCAGCATTTT.

The chain couples TRBV6-1 to TRBJ2-1; maybe TRBD1 (6 bases). This CDR3 is 13 amino acids long. Germline-derived CDR1 and CDR2 are MNHNS and SASEGT. V was shortened by 2 bases and J by 6 bases, with 8 bases between the two germline ends. The CDR3: CASSESQGNEQFF. The DNA of the CDR3 is TGTGCCAGCAGTGAATCACAGGGCAATGAGCAGTTCTTC.

This rearrangement joins TRBV5-5 to TRBJ1-5; D ambiguous. There are 11 residues in the CDR3. Germline CDR1 reads SGHKS; CDR2 reads YYEKEE (reference sequence). The V end lost 5 bases, the J end lost 13 bases, and 13 bases lay between the germline ends. The CDR3 sequence is CASSSPQAQHF. Written as DNA, the CDR3 is TGTGCCAGCAGTTCCCCTCAGGCTCAGCATTTT.

The CDR3 nucleotides read TGTGCCAGCAGTTCCCGCTCCTACAATGAGCAGTTCTTC. It is translated as CASSSRSYNEQFF. This sequence joins TRBV6-5 and TRBJ2-1; D is undetermined. Between the trimmed V and J ends, which lost 4 bases and 0 bases, there was a span of 4 bases. This CDR3 has 13 amino acids. Per germline, CDR1 MNHEY and CDR2 SVGAGI.

The CDR3 loop reads CASSYTGPANYGYTF. As DNA, the CDR3 is TGTGCCAGCAGTTATACAGGGCCAGCTAACTATGGCTACACCTTC. The chain employs TRBV6-6 and TRBJ1-2; a weak D match, TRBD1 (6 bases). The germline V gene has CDR1 MNHNY and CDR2 SVGAGI (reference sequence). The CDR3 has 15 residues. V was shortened by 3 bases and J by 0 bases, with 11 bases between the two germline ends.

V and J are TRBV6-4 and TRBJ2-4; TRBD1 matches at 11 bases. Germline trimming cut 2 bases from V and 0 bases from J; bases unmatched to any gene: 15. The CDR3 extends over 21 amino acids. CDR1 MRHNA and CDR2 SNTAGT come from the germline V gene. Here the CDR3 reads CASSDIRTGGASRLAKNIQYF. CDR3 DNA: TGTGCCAGCAGTGACATAAGGACAGGGGGCGCGTCCCGATTAGCCAAAAACATTCAGTACTTC.

The chain carries TRBV5-1 and TRBJ1-1, with unresolved D. This CDR3 has 15 residues. The ends were cut back, 1 base at V and 2 bases at J, with 12 bases in the middle. Germline-derived CDR1 and CDR2 are SGHRS and YFSETQ. The CDR3 here is CASSLSPISNTEAFF. In DNA, the CDR3 is TGCGCCAGCAGCTTGTCCCCCATTTCAAACACTGAAGCTTTCTTT.

V and J are TRBV7-9 and TRBJ2-7; possibly TRBD1 for D (6 bases). The CDR3 spans 15 residues. The germline V gene has CDR1 SEHNR and CDR2 FQNEAQ (reference sequence). Trimming cost V 3 bases and J 0 bases, with 12 bases left between them. CDR3 sequence: CASSLTGGYSYEQYF. The CDR3, as DNA: TGTGCCAGCAGCTTGACAGGAGGATACTCCTACGAGCAGTACTTC. Using reference TRBV7-9 and TRBJ2-7 for the parts outside the CDR3, the full variable domain is DTGVSQNPRHKITKRGQNVTFRCDPISEHNRLYWYRQTLGQGPEFLTYFQNEAQLEKSRLLSDRFSAERPKGSFSTLEIQRTEQGDSAMYLCASSLTGGYSYEQYFGPGTRLTVT.

The rearrangement joins TRBV30 to TRBJ1-5; D perhaps matches TRBD1 (6 bases). The CDR3 spans 13 residues. Germline V lookup: CDR1 GTSNPN, CDR2 SVGIG (reference sequence). Trimming pared 0 bases from V and 9 bases from J, leaving 12 bases between. Here the CDR3 DNA reads TGTGCCTGGAGTGTACTTGGGGGGGCGCCCCAGCATTTT. This translates into CAWSVLGGAPQHF.

This rearrangement joins TRBV4-3 to TRBJ1-4; no clear D gene. CDR3 length: 17 residues. Germline V gene data show CDR1 as LGHNA and CDR2 as YSLEER. Trimming shortened V by 5 bases and J by 4 bases, and 20 bases separated the two germline ends. The chain's CDR3 is CASSSIADRDLNEKLFF. CDR3 nucleotides: TGCGCCAGCAGCTCTATAGCAGACCGAGACCTTAATGAAAAACTGTTTTTT.

The gene calls are TRBV18 and TRBJ2-5, with TRBD2 as a possible D gene (5 bases). The CDR3 is made up of 14 amino acids. Trimming cost V 3 bases and J 5 bases, with 13 bases left between them. Germline lookup yields CDR1 KGHSH and CDR2 LQKENI. CDR3 coding DNA: TGTGCCAGCTCACCTCCTAGCATTCCGGAGACCCAGTACTTC. Its protein product is CASSPPSIPETQYF. Variable domain in full (rest from reference TRBV18 and TRBJ2-5): NAGVMQNPRHLVRRRGQEARLRCSPMKGHSHVYWYRQLPEEGLKFMVYLQKENIIDESGMPKERFSAEFPKEGPSILRIQQVVRGDSAAYFCASSPPSIPETQYFGPGTRLLVL.

The chain uses TRBV6-1 and TRBJ2-3; tentative D call: TRBD1 (6 bases). The germline V and J ends were trimmed by 3 bases and 2 bases, with 12 bases remaining between them. Germline V lookup: CDR1 MNHNS, CDR2 SASEGT. This CDR3 spans 15 amino acids. The CDR3 loop reads CASSDRAGDTDTQYF. Written as DNA, the CDR3 is TGTGCCAGCAGTGATAGGGCAGGGGACACAGATACGCAGTATTTT.

The chain has TRBV13 and TRBJ2-7; 10 bases fit TRBD2. CDR1 is PRHDT, CDR2 FYEKMQ, per germline (reference sequence). V shed 5 bases, J shed 4 bases, and the junction held 8 bases outside the gene matches. The CDR3 spans 15 residues. The CDR3 nucleotides are TGTGCCAGCAGCCTCAGGACTAGCGGACCATACGAGCAGTACTTC. Its protein product is CASSLRTSGPYEQYF.

V is TRBV6-1 and J is TRBJ1-2, with D perhaps TRBD1 (6 bases). The CDR3 extends over 11 amino acids. Germline CDR1 reads MNHNS; CDR2 reads SASEGT. V was shortened by 6 bases and J by 6 bases, with 8 bases between the two germline ends. In nucleotides, the CDR3 is TGTGCCAGCAGAGCAGGGGATGGCTACACCTTC. This translates into CASRAGDGYTF.

This chain joins TRBV6-5 and TRBJ1-5, with 7 bases that match TRBD1. CDR1 MNHEY and CDR2 SVGAGI come from the germline V gene. J was trimmed by 0 bases and V by 2 bases; bases with no gene match: 4. This CDR3 comprises 16 residues. The DNA for the CDR3 is TGTGCCAGCAGTTACAGGGGGCCCAATAGCAATCAGCCCCAGCATTTT. Protein: CASSYRGPNSNQPQHF.

The chain recombines TRBV6-5 with TRBJ2-3, with 9 positions matching TRBD2. CDR3 length: 14 residues. J was trimmed by 4 bases and V by 6 bases; bases with no gene match: 5. The germline gives CDR1 MNHEY, CDR2 SVGAGI. The CDR3 loop reads CASRFSGGSDTQYF. The CDR3 nucleotides are TGTGCCAGCAGGTTTAGCGGGGGTTCAGATACGCAGTATTTT.

V and J are TRBV2 and TRBJ1-1; 10 bases align to TRBD1. V lost 3 bases and J lost 3; bases outside the gene matches: 4. The CDR3 runs 15 residues. Germline V gene data show CDR1 as SNHLY and CDR2 as FYNNEI. CDR3 DNA: TGTGCCAGCAGTGATGGGGGACAGGGGTACACTGAAGCTTTCTTT. Its translation is CASSDGGQGYTEAFF.

The chain has TRBV28 and TRBJ2-2, with 7 bases identical to TRBD1. CDR1 and CDR2 (germline): MDHEN, SYDVKM. This CDR3 has 14 residues. Trimming cost V 4 bases and J 4 bases; bases outside gene matches: 3. CDR3 residues: CASSSTGSTGELFF. CDR3 bases: TGTGCCAGCAGTTCGACAGGGAGCACCGGGGAGCTGTTTTTT. Full variable domain (remainder filled in from reference TRBV28 and TRBJ2-2): DVKVTQSSRYLVKRTGEKVFLECVQDMDHENMFWYRQDPGLGLRLIYFSYDVKMKEKGDIPEGYSVSREKKERFSLILESASTNQTSMYLCASSSTGSTGELFFGEGSRLTVL.

This chain joins TRBV18 and TRBJ1-5; D call uncertain. V was pared by 1 base and J by 5 bases, with 9 bases between. The germline V gene has CDR1 KGHSH and CDR2 LQKENI. The CDR3 loop spans 14 amino acids. CDR3 DNA sequence: TGTGCCAGCTCACCACAACAGCGGGATCAGCCCCAGCATTTT. Its translation: CASSPQQRDQPQHF.

This sequence joins TRBV30 and TRBJ2-1; D gene unclear. The germline gives CDR1 GTSNPN, CDR2 SVGIG (reference sequence). The CDR3 is made up of 11 amino acids. The CDR3 here is CWAALGNEQFF. The DNA for the CDR3 is TGTTGGGCCGCGCTTGGCAATGAGCAGTTCTTC.